This T cell receptor beta chain originates from a study of spatial heterogeneity in lung cancer. Study in general: Donation came from approximately 69 patients with untreated early-stage non-small cell lung cancer. Available follow-up PBMC samples, collected a median of roughly two years post-resection, were sequenced.

TCRdb reanalysed the 5' RACE reads using MiXCR and keeps one entry per CDR3 protein. The sample includes fewer than 25,000 distinct CDR3 sequences, almost 10% of them seen just once. As to time point: blood at routine non-recurrence follow-up after resection. Whole RNA came from tumor, nontumor lung or frozen PBMC and was sequenced without being sorted. Per germline, CDR1 MNHNS and CDR2 SASEGT. Trimming removed 7 bases at V and 9 bases at J, with 21 bases between. The CDR3 runs to 14 residues. The receptor comes from a male donor with early-stage non-small cell lung cancer. This rearrangement joins TRBV6-1 to TRBJ1-2; a possible D gene is TRBD1 (6 bases). Sample: PBMCs, taken at follow-up. CDR3 DNA sequence: TGTGCCAGCAACCTGAAGGAGGGGGGACGTAGCTACACCTTC. Translated, it gives CASNLKEGGRSYTF.